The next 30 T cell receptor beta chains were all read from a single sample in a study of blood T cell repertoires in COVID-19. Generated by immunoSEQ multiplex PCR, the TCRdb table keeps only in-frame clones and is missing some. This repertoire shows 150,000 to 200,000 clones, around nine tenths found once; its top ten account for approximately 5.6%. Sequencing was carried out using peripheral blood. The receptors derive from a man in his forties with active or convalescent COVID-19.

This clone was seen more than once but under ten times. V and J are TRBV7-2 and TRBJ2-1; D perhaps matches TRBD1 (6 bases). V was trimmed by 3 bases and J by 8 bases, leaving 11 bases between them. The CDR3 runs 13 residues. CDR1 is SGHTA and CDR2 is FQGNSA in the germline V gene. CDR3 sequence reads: CASSFLQGYEQFF. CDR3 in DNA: TGTGCCAGCAGCTTTTTACAGGGCTATGAGCAGTTCTTC.

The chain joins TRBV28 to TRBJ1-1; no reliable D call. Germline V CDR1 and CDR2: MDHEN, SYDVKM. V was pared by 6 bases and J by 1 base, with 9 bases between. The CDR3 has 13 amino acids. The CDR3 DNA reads TGTGCCAGCAGCCCCGGAGAGAACACTGAAGCTTTCTTT. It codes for CASSPGENTEAFF.

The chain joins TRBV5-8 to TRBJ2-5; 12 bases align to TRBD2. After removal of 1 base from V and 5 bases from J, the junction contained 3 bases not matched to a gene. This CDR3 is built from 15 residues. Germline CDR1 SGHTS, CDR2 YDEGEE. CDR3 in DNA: TGTGCCAGCAGCTTGTTCCTAGCGGGAGGGGAGACCCAGTACTTC. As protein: CASSLFLAGGETQYF.

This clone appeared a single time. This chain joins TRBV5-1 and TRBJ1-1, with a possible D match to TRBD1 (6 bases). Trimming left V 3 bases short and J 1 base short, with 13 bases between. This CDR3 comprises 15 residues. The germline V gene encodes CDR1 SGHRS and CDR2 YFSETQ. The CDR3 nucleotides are TGCGCCAGCAGCTCCCGGGGGGCGCCGAACACTGAAGCTTTCTTT. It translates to CASSSRGAPNTEAFF.

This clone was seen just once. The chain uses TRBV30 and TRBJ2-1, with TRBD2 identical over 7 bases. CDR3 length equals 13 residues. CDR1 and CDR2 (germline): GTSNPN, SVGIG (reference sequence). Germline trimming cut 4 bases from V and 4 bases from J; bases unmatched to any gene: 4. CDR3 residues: CAWKLAKYNEQFF. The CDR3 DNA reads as TGTGCCTGGAAACTAGCGAAGTACAATGAGCAGTTCTTC.

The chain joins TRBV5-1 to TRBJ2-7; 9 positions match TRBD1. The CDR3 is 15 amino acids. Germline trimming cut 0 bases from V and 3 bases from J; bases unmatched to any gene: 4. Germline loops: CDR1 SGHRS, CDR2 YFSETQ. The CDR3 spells CASSLGQGELYEQYF. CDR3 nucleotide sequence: TGCGCCAGCAGCTTGGGACAGGGGGAACTCTACGAGCAGTACTTC.

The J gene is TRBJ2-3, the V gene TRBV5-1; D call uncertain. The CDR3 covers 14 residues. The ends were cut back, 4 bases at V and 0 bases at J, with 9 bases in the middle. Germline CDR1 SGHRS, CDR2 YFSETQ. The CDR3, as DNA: TGCGCCAGCAGCCCTATACAGAGCACAGATACGCAGTATTTT. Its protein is CASSPIQSTDTQYF.

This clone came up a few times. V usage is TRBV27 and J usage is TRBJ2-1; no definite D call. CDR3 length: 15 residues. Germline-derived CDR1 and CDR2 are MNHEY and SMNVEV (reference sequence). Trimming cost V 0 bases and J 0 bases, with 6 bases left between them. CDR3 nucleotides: TGTGCCAGCAGTTTATCGTCAGACTCCTACAATGAGCAGTTCTTC. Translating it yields CASSLSSDSYNEQFF.

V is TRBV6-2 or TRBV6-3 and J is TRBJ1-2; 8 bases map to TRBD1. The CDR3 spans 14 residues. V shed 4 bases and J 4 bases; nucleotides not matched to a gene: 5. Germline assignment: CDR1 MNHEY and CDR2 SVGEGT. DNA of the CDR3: TGTGCCAGCAGTTGGACAGGGTTTGTCTATGGCTACACCTTC. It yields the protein CASSWTGFVYGYTF.

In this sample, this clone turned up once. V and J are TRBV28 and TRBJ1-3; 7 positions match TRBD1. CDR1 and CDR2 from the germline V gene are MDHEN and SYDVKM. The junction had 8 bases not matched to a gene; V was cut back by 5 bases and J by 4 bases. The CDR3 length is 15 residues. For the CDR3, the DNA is TGTGCCAGCAGTGGCCACAGGGGTTCGGGAAACACCATATATTTT. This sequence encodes CASSGHRGSGNTIYF.

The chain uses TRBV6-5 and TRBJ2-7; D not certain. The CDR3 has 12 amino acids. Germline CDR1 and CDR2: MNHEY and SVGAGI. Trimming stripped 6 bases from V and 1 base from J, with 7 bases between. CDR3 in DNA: TGTGCCAGCAGGCGCTGGTCCTACGAGCAGTACTTC. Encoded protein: CASRRWSYEQYF.

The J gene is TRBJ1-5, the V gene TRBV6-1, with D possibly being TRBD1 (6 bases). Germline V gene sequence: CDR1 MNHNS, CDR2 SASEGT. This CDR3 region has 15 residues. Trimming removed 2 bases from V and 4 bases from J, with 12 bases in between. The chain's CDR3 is CASSENRAANQPQHF. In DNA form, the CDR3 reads TGTGCCAGCAGTGAAAACAGGGCGGCTAATCAGCCCCAGCATTTT.

The CDR3 region is CSARVVETQYF. CDR3 bases: TGCAGTGCTCGCGTTGTTGAGACCCAGTACTTC. The V and J genes are TRBV20-1 and TRBJ2-5, with no clear D. V was shortened by 5 bases and J by 5 bases, with 9 bases between the two germline ends. CDR3 size: 11 residues. Germline V gene lookup returns CDR1 DFQATT and CDR2 SNEGSKA (reference sequence).

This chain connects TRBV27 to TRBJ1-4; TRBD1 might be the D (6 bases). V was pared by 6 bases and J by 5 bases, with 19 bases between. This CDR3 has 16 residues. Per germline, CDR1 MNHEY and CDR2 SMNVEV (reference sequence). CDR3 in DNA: TGTGCCAGCAGGCTAGACCCAGGGGACCTGAATGAAAAACTGTTTTTT. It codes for CASRLDPGDLNEKLFF.

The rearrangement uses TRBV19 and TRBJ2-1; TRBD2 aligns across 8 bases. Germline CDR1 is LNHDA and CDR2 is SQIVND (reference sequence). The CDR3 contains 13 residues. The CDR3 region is CAAGRAVYNEQFF. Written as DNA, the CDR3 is TGTGCTGCCGGGAGGGCGGTCTACAATGAGCAGTTCTTC.

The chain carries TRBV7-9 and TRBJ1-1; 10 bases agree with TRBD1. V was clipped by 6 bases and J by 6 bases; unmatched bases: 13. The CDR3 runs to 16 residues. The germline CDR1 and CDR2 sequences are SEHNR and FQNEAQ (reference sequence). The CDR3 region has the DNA TGTGCCAGCAGTTTTCCCCGACAGGGGGCCAGGGCTGAAGCTTTCTTT. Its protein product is CASSFPRQGARAEAFF.

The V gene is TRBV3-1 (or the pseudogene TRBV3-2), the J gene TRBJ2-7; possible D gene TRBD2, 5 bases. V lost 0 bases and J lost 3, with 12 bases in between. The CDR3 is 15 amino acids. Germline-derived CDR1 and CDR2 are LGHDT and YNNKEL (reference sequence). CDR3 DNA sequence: TGTGCCAGCAGCCAAGATTTGGCGGGCCGCTACGAGCAGTACTTC. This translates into CASSQDLAGRYEQYF.

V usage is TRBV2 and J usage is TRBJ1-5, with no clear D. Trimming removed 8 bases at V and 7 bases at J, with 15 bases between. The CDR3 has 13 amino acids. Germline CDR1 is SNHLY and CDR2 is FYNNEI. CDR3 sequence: CASGSWFDQPQHF. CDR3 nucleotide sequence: TGTGCCAGCGGTAGCTGGTTCGACCAGCCCCAGCATTTT.

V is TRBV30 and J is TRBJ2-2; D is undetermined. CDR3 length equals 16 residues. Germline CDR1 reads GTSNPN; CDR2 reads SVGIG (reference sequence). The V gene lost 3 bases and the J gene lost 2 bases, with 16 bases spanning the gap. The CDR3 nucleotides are TGTGCCTGGAGCCCCCCCGCGGATCTAAACACCGGGGAGCTGTTTTTT. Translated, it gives CAWSPPADLNTGELFF.

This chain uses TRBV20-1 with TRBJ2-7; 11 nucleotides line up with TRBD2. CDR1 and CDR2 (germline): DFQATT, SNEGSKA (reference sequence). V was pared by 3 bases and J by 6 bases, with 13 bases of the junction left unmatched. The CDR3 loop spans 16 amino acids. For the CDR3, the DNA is TGCAGTGCTAGTCCCCCCGTACTAGCGGGAGAGGGCGAGCAGTACTTC. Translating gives CSASPPVLAGEGEQYF.

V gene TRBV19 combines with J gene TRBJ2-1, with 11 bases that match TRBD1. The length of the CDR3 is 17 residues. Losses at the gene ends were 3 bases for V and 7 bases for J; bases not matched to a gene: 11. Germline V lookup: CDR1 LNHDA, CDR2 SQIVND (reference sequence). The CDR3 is CASSISSGTGGRNEQFF. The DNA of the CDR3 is TGTGCCAGTAGTATTTCATCCGGGACAGGGGGTAGGAATGAGCAGTTCTTC. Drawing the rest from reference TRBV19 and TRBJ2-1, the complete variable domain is DGGITQSPKYLFRKEGQNVTLSCEQNLNHDAMYWYRQDPGQGLRLIYYSQIVNDFQKGDIAEGYSVSREKKESFPLTVTSAQKNPTAFYLCASSISSGTGGRNEQFFGPGTRLTVL.

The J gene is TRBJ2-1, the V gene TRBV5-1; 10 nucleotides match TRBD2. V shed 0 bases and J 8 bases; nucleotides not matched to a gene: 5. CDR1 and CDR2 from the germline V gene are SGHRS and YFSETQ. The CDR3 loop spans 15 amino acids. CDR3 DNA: TGCGCCAGCAGCTTGGCTAGCGGGGGTACAGATGAGCAGTTCTTC. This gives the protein CASSLASGGTDEQFF.

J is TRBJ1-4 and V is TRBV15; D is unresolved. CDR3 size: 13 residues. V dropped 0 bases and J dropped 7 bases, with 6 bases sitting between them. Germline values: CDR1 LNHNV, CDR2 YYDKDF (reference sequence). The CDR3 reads CATSRDTGEKLFF. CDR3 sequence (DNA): TGTGCCACCAGCAGAGATACGGGTGAAAAACTGTTTTTT.

The CDR3 DNA reads TGTGCCAGCACCCTATCCGGGGGGGAACAGCCCCAGCATTTT. Its translation is CASTLSGGEQPQHF. This chain joins TRBV28 and TRBJ1-5; perhaps TRBD1 as D (5 bases). The V and J ends lost 7 bases and 7 bases respectively, with 17 bases between them. Germline-derived CDR1 and CDR2 are MDHEN and SYDVKM. The CDR3 spans 14 residues.

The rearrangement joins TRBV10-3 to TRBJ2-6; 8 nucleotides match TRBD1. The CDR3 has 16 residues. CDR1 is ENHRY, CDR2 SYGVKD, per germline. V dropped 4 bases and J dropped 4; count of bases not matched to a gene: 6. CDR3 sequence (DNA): TGTGCCATCAGTGTCATACAGGGGGTCGGGGCCAACGTCCTGACTTTC. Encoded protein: CAISVIQGVGANVLTF.

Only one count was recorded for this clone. The CDR3 bases are TGTGCCAGCTCCGACCCCCAGGCAACTAATGAAAAACTGTTTTTT. This gives the protein CASSDPQATNEKLFF. J is TRBJ1-4 and V is TRBV18, with D uncertain. This CDR3 comprises 15 residues. The germline V gene has CDR1 KGHSH and CDR2 LQKENI. The V gene lost 6 bases and the J gene lost 0 bases, with 11 bases spanning the gap. Complete variable domain (other parts from reference TRBV18 and TRBJ1-4): NAGVMQNPRHLVRRRGQEARLRCSPMKGHSHVYWYRQLPEEGLKFMVYLQKENIIDESGMPKERFSAEFPKEGPSILRIQQVVRGDSAAYFCASSDPQATNEKLFFGSGTQLSVL.

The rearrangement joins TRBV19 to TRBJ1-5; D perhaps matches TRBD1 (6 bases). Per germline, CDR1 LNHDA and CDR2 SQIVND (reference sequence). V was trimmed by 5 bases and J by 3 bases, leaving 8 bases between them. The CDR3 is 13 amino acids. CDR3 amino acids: CASSQGTNQPQHF. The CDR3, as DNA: TGTGCCAGTAGTCAGGGGACCAATCAGCCCCAGCATTTT.

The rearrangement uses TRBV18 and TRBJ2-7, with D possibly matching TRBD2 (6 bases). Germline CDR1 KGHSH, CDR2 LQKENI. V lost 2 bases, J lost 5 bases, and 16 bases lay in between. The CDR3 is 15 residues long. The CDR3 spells CASSPTSLGGNEQYF. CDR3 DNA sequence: TGTGCCAGCTCACCAACCTCCCTTGGGGGGAACGAGCAGTACTTC.

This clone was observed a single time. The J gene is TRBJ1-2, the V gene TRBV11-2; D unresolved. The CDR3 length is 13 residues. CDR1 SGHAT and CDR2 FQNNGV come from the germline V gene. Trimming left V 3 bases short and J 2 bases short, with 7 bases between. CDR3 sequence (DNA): TGTGCCAGCAGCTTCCACGGGAACTATGGCTACACCTTC. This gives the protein CASSFHGNYGYTF.

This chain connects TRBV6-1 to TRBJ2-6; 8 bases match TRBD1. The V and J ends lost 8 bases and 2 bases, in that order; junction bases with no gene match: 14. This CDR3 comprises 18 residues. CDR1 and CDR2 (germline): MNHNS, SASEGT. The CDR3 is CASRGAGGALAGANVLTF. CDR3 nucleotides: TGTGCCAGCCGTGGGGCAGGGGGCGCGTTGGCTGGGGCCAACGTCCTGACTTTC.